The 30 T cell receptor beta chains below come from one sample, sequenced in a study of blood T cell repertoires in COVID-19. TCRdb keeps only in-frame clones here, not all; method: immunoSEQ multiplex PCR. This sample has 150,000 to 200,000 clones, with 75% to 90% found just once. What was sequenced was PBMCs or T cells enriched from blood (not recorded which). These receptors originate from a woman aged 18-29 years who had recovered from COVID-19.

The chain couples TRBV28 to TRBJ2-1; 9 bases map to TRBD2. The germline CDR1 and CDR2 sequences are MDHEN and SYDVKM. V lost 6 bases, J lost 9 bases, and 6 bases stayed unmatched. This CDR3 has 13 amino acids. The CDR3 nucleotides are TGTGCCAGCAGGCTTAGCGGGAGTCGTGAGCAGTTCTTC. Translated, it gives CASRLSGSREQFF.

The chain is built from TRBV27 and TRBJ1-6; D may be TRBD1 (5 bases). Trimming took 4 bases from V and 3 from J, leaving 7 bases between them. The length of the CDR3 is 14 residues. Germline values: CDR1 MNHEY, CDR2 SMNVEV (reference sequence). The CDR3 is CASSWGGYNSPLHF. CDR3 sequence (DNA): TGTGCCAGCAGTTGGGGGGGCTATAATTCACCCCTCCACTTT.

The chain's CDR3 is CASSLGNTEAFF. As DNA, the CDR3 is TGTGCCAGCAGTCTCGGGAACACTGAAGCTTTCTTT. V usage is TRBV28 and J usage is TRBJ1-1, with unresolved D. The V end was cut by 5 bases, the J end by 1 base, with 5 bases between. Germline V gene data show CDR1 as MDHEN and CDR2 as SYDVKM. The CDR3 covers 12 residues.

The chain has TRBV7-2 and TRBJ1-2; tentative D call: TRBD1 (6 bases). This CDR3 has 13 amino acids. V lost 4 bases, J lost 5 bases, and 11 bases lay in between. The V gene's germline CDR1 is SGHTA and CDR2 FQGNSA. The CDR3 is CASSYQGTYGYTF. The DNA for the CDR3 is TGTGCCAGCAGCTACCAGGGGACATATGGCTACACCTTC.

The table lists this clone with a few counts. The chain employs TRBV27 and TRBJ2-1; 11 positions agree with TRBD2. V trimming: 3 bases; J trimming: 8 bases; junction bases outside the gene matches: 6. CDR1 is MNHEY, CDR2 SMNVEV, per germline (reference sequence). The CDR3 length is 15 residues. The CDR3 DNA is TGTGCCAGCAGTTTGTTTACTAGCGGGAGAGATGAGCAGTTCTTC. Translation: CASSLFTSGRDEQFF.

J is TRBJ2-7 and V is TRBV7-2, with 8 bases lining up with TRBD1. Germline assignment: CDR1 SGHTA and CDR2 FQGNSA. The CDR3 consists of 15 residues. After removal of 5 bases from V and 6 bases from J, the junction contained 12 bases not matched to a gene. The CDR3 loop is CASSPEQGVLGEQYF. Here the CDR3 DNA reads TGTGCCAGCAGCCCCGAACAGGGGGTACTGGGCGAGCAGTACTTC.

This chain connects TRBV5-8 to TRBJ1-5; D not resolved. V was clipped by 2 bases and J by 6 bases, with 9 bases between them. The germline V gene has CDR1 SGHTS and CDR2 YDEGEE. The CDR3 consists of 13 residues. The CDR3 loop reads CASSFEGSQPQHF. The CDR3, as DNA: TGTGCCAGCAGCTTTGAGGGCTCTCAGCCCCAGCATTTT.

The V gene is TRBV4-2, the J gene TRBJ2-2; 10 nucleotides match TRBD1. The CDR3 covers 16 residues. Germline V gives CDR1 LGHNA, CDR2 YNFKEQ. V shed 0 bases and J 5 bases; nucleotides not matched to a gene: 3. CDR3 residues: CASSQEWTGGTGELFF. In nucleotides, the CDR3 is TGTGCCAGCAGCCAAGAGTGGACAGGGGGGACCGGGGAGCTGTTTTTT.

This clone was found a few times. As DNA, the CDR3 is TGTGCCAGCAGCTCAGGATCGGTGGATCCTGAAAAACTGTTTTTT. Translating it yields CASSSGSVDPEKLFF. The V call is TRBV7-3, the J call TRBJ1-4; D remains ambiguous. The V and J ends lost 4 bases and 7 bases respectively, with 16 bases between them. Germline V lookup: CDR1 SGHTA, CDR2 FQGTGA. The CDR3 is 15 residues long.

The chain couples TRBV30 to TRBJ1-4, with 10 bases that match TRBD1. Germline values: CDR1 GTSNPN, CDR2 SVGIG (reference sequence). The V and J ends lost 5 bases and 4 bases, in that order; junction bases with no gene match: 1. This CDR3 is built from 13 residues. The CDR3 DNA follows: TGTGCCTGGTGGGACAGGGGTAATGAAAAACTGTTTTTT. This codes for CAWWDRGNEKLFF.

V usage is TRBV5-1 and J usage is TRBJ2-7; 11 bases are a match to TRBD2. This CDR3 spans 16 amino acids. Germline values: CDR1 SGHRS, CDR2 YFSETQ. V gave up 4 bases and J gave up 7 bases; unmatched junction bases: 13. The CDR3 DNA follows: TGCGCCAGCAGCCTGGCTCCGGGACTAGCGGAGGGGGAGCAGTACTTC. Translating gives CASSLAPGLAEGEQYF.

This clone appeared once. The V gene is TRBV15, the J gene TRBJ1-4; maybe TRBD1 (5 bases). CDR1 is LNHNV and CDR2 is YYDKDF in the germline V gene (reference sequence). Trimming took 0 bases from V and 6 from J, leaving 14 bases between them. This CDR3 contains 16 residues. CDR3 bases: TGTGCCACCAGCAGAGATCTGGGGGAGGGGTATGAAAAACTGTTTTTT. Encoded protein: CATSRDLGEGYEKLFF.

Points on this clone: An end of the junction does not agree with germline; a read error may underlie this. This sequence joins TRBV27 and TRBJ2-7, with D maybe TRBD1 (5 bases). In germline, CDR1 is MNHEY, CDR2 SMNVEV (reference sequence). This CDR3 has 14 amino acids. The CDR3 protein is CAGSTDILSYEQYF. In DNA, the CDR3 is TGTGCCGGCAGTACGGACATACTATCCTACGAGCAGTACTTC.

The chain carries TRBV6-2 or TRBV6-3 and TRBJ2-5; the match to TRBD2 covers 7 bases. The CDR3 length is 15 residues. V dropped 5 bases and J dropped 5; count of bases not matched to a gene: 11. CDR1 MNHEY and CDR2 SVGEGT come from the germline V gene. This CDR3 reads CASSGPRERRETQYF. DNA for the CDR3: TGTGCCAGCAGTGGCCCGCGGGAGAGGCGGGAGACCCAGTACTTC.

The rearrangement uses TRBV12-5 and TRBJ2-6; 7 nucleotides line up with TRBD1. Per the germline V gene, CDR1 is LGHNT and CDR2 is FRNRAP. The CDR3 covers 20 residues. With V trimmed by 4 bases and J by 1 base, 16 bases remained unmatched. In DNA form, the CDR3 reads TGTGCTAGTGGTTCCTATCGACAGGGCCAGGCAGGGTCTGGGGCCAACGTCCTGACTTTC. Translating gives CASGSYRQGQAGSGANVLTF.

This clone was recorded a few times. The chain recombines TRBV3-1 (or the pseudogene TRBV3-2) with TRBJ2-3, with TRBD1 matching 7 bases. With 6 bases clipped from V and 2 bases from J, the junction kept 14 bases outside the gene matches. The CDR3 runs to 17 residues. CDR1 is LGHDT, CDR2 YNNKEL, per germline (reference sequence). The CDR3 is CASSPPPGTEVTDTQYF. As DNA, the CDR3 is TGTGCCAGCAGTCCTCCTCCCGGGACAGAGGTCACAGATACGCAGTATTTT.

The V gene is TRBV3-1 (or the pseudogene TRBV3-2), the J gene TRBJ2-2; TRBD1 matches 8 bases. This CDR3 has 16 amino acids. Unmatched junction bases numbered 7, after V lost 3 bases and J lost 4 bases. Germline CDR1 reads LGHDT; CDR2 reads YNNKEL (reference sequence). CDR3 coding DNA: TGTGCCAGCAGCCAGCCGGACAGGGTGGGCACCGGGGAGCTGTTTTTT. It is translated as CASSQPDRVGTGELFF.

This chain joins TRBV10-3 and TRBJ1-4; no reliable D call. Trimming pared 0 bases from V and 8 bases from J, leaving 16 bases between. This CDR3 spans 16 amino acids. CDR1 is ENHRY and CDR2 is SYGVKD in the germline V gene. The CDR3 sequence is CAISESKLKGGEKLFF. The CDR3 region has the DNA TGTGCCATCAGTGAGTCTAAGCTAAAGGGAGGAGAAAAACTGTTTTTT.

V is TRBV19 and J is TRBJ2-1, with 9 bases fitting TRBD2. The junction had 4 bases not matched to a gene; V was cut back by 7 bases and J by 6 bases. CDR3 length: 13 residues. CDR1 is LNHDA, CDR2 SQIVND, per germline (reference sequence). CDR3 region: CASTAGGVNEQFF. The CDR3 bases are TGTGCCAGTACAGCGGGAGGCGTCAATGAGCAGTTCTTC.

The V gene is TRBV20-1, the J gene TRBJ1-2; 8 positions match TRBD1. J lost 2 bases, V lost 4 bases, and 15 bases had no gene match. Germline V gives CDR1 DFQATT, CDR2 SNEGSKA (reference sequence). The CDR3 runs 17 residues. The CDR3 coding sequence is TGCAGTGCTATTGATTTACAGGGGGATAGAGGAAACTATGGCTACACCTTC. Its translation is CSAIDLQGDRGNYGYTF.

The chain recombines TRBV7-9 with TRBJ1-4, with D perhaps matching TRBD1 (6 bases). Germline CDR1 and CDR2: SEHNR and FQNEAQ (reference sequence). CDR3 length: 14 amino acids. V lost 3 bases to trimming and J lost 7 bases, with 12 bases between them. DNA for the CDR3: TGTGCCAGCAGCTTGCCAGGGGCGGGTGAAAAACTGTTTTTT. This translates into CASSLPGAGEKLFF.

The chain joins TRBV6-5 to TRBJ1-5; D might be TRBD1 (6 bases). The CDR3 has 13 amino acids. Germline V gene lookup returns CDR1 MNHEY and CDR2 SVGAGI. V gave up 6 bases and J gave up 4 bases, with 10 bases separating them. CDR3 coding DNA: TGTGCCAGCAGAAGACAGGAGAATCAGCCCCAGCATTTT. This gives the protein CASRRQENQPQHF.

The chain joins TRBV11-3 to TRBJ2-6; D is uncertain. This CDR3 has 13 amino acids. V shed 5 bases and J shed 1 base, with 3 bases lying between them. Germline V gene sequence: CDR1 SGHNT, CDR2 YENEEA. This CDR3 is CASSQSGANVLTF. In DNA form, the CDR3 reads TGTGCCAGCAGCCAGTCTGGGGCCAACGTCCTGACTTTC.

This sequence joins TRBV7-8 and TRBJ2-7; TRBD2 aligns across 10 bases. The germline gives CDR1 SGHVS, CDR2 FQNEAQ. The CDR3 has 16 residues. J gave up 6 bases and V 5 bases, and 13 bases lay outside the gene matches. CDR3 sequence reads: CASSTRTSGDGAEQYF. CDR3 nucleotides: TGTGCCAGCAGCACCCGGACTAGCGGAGATGGAGCCGAGCAGTACTTC.

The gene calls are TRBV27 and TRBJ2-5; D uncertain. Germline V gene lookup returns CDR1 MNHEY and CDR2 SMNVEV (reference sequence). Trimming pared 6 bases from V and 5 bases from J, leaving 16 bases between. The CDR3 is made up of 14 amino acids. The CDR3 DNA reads TGTGCCAGCAGCCCTAGTTCGAGGATCGAGACCCAGTACTTC. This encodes CASSPSSRIETQYF.

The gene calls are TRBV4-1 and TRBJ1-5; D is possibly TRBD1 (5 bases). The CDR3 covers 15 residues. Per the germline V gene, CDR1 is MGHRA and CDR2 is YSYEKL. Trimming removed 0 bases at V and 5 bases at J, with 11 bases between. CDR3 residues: CASSQDSQGYQPQHF. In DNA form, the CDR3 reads TGCGCCAGCAGCCAAGATAGCCAGGGCTATCAGCCCCAGCATTTT.

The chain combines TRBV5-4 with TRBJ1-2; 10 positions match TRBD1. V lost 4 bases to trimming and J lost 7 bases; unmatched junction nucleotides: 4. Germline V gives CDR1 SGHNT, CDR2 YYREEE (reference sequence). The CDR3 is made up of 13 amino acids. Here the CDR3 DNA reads TGTGCCAGCAGCAGACAGGGGGCGTTTGGCTACACCTTC. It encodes CASSRQGAFGYTF.

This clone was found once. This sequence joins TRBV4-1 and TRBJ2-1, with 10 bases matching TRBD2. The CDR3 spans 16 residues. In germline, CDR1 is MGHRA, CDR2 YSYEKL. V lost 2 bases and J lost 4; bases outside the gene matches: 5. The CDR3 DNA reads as TGCGCCAGCAGCCAACCCACTAGCGGGAAGTACAATGAGCAGTTCTTC. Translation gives CASSQPTSGKYNEQFF.

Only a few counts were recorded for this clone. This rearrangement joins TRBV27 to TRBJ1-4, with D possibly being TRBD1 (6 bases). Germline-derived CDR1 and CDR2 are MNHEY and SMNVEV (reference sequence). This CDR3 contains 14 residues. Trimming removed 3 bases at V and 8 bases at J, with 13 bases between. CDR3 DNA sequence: TGTGCCAGCAGTTTCCAGGGGTCGCAGGAAAAACTGTTTTTT. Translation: CASSFQGSQEKLFF.

The CDR3: CASSPGTGPEAFF. CDR3 in DNA: TGTGCCAGCTCCCCCGGGACAGGCCCTGAAGCTTTCTTT. This sequence joins TRBV18 and TRBJ1-1, with TRBD1 matching 8 bases. The CDR3 has 13 residues. Per germline, CDR1 KGHSH and CDR2 LQKENI. V dropped 6 bases and J dropped 6; count of bases not matched to a gene: 6.